The 31 T cell receptor beta chains presented below share a single source sample, sequenced in a study of T-cell memory formation after mild COVID-19. A single record per CDR3 protein comes from TCRdb applying MiXCR to the 5' RACE reads. The data contain approximately 570,000 distinct CDR3 sequences, more than 15% of them seen just once; the ten biggest clones take up approximately 12%. Sequenced sample: PBMCs or a T cell subset sorted from them (not recorded which). The origin of the receptors is an adult woman who had mild COVID-19 (a few samples of this study predate the infection). Cell type and time point are not known.

The rearrangement links TRBV5-1 to TRBJ2-7; 7 nucleotides line up with TRBD1. In germline, CDR1 is SGHRS, CDR2 YFSETQ. This CDR3 has 16 residues. V lost 3 bases and J lost 2; bases outside the gene matches: 11. Here the CDR3 reads CASSSTRQGHPYEQYF. The CDR3 DNA reads as TGCGCCAGCAGCTCCACGAGACAGGGACACCCCTACGAGCAGTACTTC.

The rearrangement uses TRBV5-1 and TRBJ2-3; 8 bases match TRBD2. The germline V gene has CDR1 SGHRS and CDR2 YFSETQ. V was pared by 7 bases and J by 2 bases, with 9 bases of the junction left unmatched. CDR3 length equals 15 residues. CDR3 nucleotides: TGCGCCAGCGGGTCGGGGGGGGAAGCCACAGATACGCAGTATTTT. Protein: CASGSGGEATDTQYF.

The chain combines TRBV6-1 with TRBJ2-1; D unclear. The CDR3 covers 14 residues. With 3 bases removed from V and 3 bases from J, the gap between germline ends came to 9 bases. CDR1 is MNHNS, CDR2 SASEGT, per germline. The CDR3 loop reads CASSDSLYYNEQFF. The CDR3 DNA sequence: TGTGCCAGCAGTGACTCCCTATACTACAATGAGCAGTTCTTC.

This clonotype was observed a few times. This sequence joins TRBV5-1 and TRBJ2-3; 10 nucleotides match TRBD2. J was trimmed by 4 bases and V by 0 bases; bases with no gene match: 5. The CDR3 has 16 residues. The germline V gene encodes CDR1 SGHRS and CDR2 YFSETQ. The CDR3 nucleotides read TGCGCCAGCAGCTTGGTGTCTAGCGGGGGCCCAGATACGCAGTATTTT. Translated: CASSLVSSGGPDTQYF.

This clonotype came up a few times. J is TRBJ2-3 and V is TRBV6-5; 14 bases map to TRBD2. Germline CDR1 and CDR2: MNHEY and SVGAGI. Trimming at V came to 5 bases and at J to 4 bases, leaving 11 bases not matched to a gene. This CDR3 is built from 18 residues. The CDR3 region has the DNA TGTGCCAGCAGTCTCTTCTCCGGACTAGCGGGGGGCGCAGATACGCAGTATTTT. Translated, it gives CASSLFSGLAGGADTQYF.

This clonotype was detected only a few times. The CDR3 DNA reads TGTGCCAGCAGCGTAGACGGGGGATCCTATGGCTACACCTTC. Its translation: CASSVDGGSYGYTF. V and J are TRBV9 and TRBJ1-2, with D perhaps matching TRBD1 (5 bases). The germline V gene encodes CDR1 SGDLS and CDR2 YYNGEE. CDR3 length equals 14 residues. V lost 0 bases to trimming and J lost 4 bases, with 10 bases between them.

The chain employs TRBV7-2 and TRBJ1-1; a possible D gene is TRBD1 (6 bases). Deletions cut 3 bases from V and 3 bases from J, with 11 bases between. Germline V lookup: CDR1 SGHTA, CDR2 FQGNSA. The CDR3 has 14 amino acids. CDR3 protein: CASSFRGQYTEAFF. CDR3 DNA: TGTGCCAGCAGCTTCCGTGGACAGTACACTGAAGCTTTCTTT.

The chain recombines TRBV15 with TRBJ2-5; 9 bases are shared with TRBD2. V lost 5 bases and J lost 7; bases outside the gene matches: 11. This CDR3 is 15 amino acids long. Looked up from germline, CDR1 is LNHNV and CDR2 is YYDKDF (reference sequence). The CDR3 DNA follows: TGTGCCACCAGCGATGGTGCGGGAGGGCCGGGGACCCAGTACTTC. This encodes CATSDGAGGPGTQYF.

This clonotype appeared many times. The chain employs TRBV6-2 or TRBV6-3 and TRBJ2-1; TRBD1 is a possible D gene (6 bases). Trimming removed 4 bases from V and 6 bases from J, with 13 bases in between. The germline V gene encodes CDR1 MNHEY and CDR2 SVGEGT. This CDR3 contains 14 residues. The CDR3 bases are TGTGCCAGCAGTTTGGACTGGGGGCCCAATGAGCAGTTCTTC. It translates to CASSLDWGPNEQFF.

This clonotype was recorded a few times. The chain links TRBV4-2 to TRBJ2-7; 7 bases fit TRBD2. CDR1 LGHNA and CDR2 YNFKEQ come from the germline V gene. Germline trimming cut 4 bases from V and 4 bases from J; bases unmatched to any gene: 7. This CDR3 is built from 14 residues. The CDR3 nucleotides read TGTGCCAGCAGCCCTGGACTAGGGGAATACGAGCAGTACTTC. Translated: CASSPGLGEYEQYF.

The chain has TRBV5-1 and TRBJ2-2; 14 bases map to TRBD2. The ends lost 2 bases at V and 5 bases at J; junction bases unmatched: 2. This CDR3 has 16 residues. Germline V CDR1 and CDR2: SGHRS, YFSETQ. CDR3 sequence reads: CASSFGLAGGTGELFF. The DNA for the CDR3 is TGCGCCAGCAGCTTTGGACTAGCGGGAGGTACCGGGGAGCTGTTTTTT.

The chain uses TRBV5-8 and TRBJ1-2; D might be TRBD1 (6 bases). The CDR3 covers 12 residues. Germline V CDR1 and CDR2: SGHTS, YDEGEE. The germline V and J ends were trimmed by 2 bases and 13 bases, with 15 bases remaining between them. CDR3 sequence: CASSFRDTLSTF. The CDR3 DNA sequence: TGTGCCAGCAGCTTCCGGGACACTTTAAGCACCTTC.

The chain links TRBV10-3 to TRBJ2-7, with D tentatively TRBD2 (6 bases). V was pared by 6 bases and J by 3 bases, with 12 bases between. This CDR3 spans 13 amino acids. Germline V gene sequence: CDR1 ENHRY, CDR2 SYGVKD. CDR3 protein: CAIRGQGGYEQYF. The DNA for the CDR3 is TGTGCCATCAGAGGGCAGGGAGGCTACGAGCAGTACTTC.

The chain joins TRBV9 to TRBJ2-6, with TRBD1 as a possible D gene (9 bases). Trimming removed 3 bases at V and 4 bases at J, with 17 bases between. The CDR3 runs 17 residues. The germline gives CDR1 SGDLS, CDR2 YYNGEE. The CDR3: CASSEGQGLGGANVLTF. In DNA form, the CDR3 reads TGTGCCAGCAGCGAGGGACAGGGACTAGGGGGGGCCAACGTCCTGACTTTC.

V is TRBV4-1 and J is TRBJ2-4, with D possibly matching TRBD1 (6 bases). This CDR3 has 16 residues. Germline assignment: CDR1 MGHRA and CDR2 YSYEKL. Trimming stripped 0 bases from V and 8 bases from J, with 17 bases between. CDR3 DNA: TGCGCCAGCAGCCAAGATATCGGCAGGGGAAAGGACATTCAGTACTTC. This translates into CASSQDIGRGKDIQYF.

This clonotype was counted ten times or more. V and J are TRBV29-1 and TRBJ2-5; perhaps TRBD2 as D (6 bases). Germline CDR1 and CDR2: SQVTM and ANQGSEA. V lost 2 bases to trimming and J lost 1 base, with 8 bases between them. CDR3 length: 13 amino acids. This chain's CDR3 is CSVESGVQETQYF. CDR3 DNA sequence: TGCAGCGTTGAATCGGGGGTCCAAGAGACCCAGTACTTC.

The rearrangement uses TRBV3-1 and TRBJ2-1; 7 nucleotides align to TRBD1. J gave up 4 bases and V 0 bases, and 3 bases lay outside the gene matches. The CDR3 spans 15 residues. Germline V gene data show CDR1 as LGHDT and CDR2 as YNNKEL (reference sequence). CDR3 DNA sequence: TGTGCCAGCAGCCAAGATGGGGACAGATACAATGAGCAGTTCTTC. Translation: CASSQDGDRYNEQFF.

This rearrangement joins TRBV5-1 to TRBJ2-1; D assignment may be TRBD1 or TRBD2 (5 bases each). The germline V gene has CDR1 SGHRS and CDR2 YFSETQ. Between the trimmed V and J ends, which lost 4 bases and 3 bases, there was a span of 17 bases. This CDR3 is 16 amino acids long. The CDR3 coding sequence is TGCGCCAGCAGCGGGGGTCGGGACGGGAACTACAATGAGCAGTTCTTC. It yields the protein CASSGGRDGNYNEQFF.

In this sample, this clonotype turned up a few times. The rearrangement uses TRBV5-1 and TRBJ2-1; 7 nucleotides match TRBD1. Trimming removed 4 bases from V and 6 bases from J; junction bases left unmatched: 10. In germline, CDR1 is SGHRS, CDR2 YFSETQ. The CDR3 is made up of 15 amino acids. The CDR3 DNA reads as TGCGCCAGCAGCCCCCGAGGACAGGCTACCAATGAGCAGTTCTTC. Translation gives CASSPRGQATNEQFF.

This clonotype was seen only a few times. The V gene is TRBV6-5, the J gene TRBJ1-2; the match to TRBD1 covers 8 bases. CDR3 length equals 13 residues. With V trimmed by 2 bases and J by 6 bases, 2 bases remained unmatched. CDR1 is MNHEY and CDR2 is SVGAGI in the germline V gene. This CDR3 is CASSYKQGDGYTF. The DNA of the CDR3 is TGTGCCAGCAGTTACAAACAGGGGGATGGCTACACCTTC.

With respect to this clonotype: A much larger clone is a single base away; this may be a read error. The chain employs TRBV7-9 and TRBJ2-1; maybe TRBD1 (6 bases). The length of the CDR3 is 14 residues. Germline V gene data show CDR1 as SEHNR and CDR2 as FQNEAQ (reference sequence). V lost 5 bases and J 2 bases, leaving 10 bases between the germline ends. The chain's CDR3 is CASSRTATYNEQFF. In DNA form, the CDR3 reads TGTGCCAGCAGCCGGACAGCTACCTACAATGAGCAGTTCTTC. Looking up the rest from reference TRBV7-9 and TRBJ2-1 gives the full variable domain: DTGVSQNPRHKITKRGQNVTFRCDPISEHNRLYWYRQTLGQGPEFLTYFQNEAQLEKSRLLSDRFSAERPKGSFSTLEIQRTEQGDSAMYLCASSRTATYNEQFFGPGTRLTVL.

This sequence joins TRBV5-1 and TRBJ2-5, with D possibly being TRBD2 (5 bases). Trimming took off 5 bases at V and 1 base at J, with 15 bases between the two ends. There are 15 residues in the CDR3. The germline gives CDR1 SGHRS, CDR2 YFSETQ. The DNA of the CDR3 is TGCGCCAGCAGATGGACTGCGGCGGTCCAAGAGACCCAGTACTTC. It translates to CASRWTAAVQETQYF.

This clonotype was observed a few times. The chain joins TRBV4-3 to TRBJ2-1; TRBD1 or TRBD2 may be the D gene (6 bases each). V lost 3 bases and J 1 base, leaving 22 bases between the germline ends. Germline V gene sequence: CDR1 LGHNA, CDR2 YSLEER. CDR3 length: 19 residues. The CDR3: CASSQLPRGPEGSYNEQFF. The CDR3, as DNA: TGCGCCAGCAGCCAGCTCCCTCGGGGGCCGGAGGGATCCTACAATGAGCAGTTCTTC.

The rearrangement links TRBV24-1 to TRBJ2-1; TRBD2 might be the D (6 bases). Germline assignment: CDR1 KGHDR and CDR2 SFDVKD. This CDR3 is built from 16 residues. The V and J ends lost 1 base and 7 bases respectively, with 16 bases between them. The CDR3 spells CATSDFGGISSNEQFF. The CDR3 DNA reads as TGTGCCACCAGTGATTTCGGGGGAATCTCGAGTAATGAGCAGTTCTTC.

In this sample, this clonotype turned up a few times. The V and J genes are TRBV7-8 and TRBJ2-1; D not resolved. Germline-derived CDR1 and CDR2 are SGHVS and FQNEAQ. The CDR3 totals 15 residues. The V gene lost 5 bases and the J gene lost 0 bases, with 11 bases spanning the gap. The CDR3 region is CASSVRSSSYNEQFF. The DNA for the CDR3 is TGTGCCAGCAGCGTGAGATCAAGCTCCTACAATGAGCAGTTCTTC. Supplemented by reference TRBV7-8 and TRBJ2-1, the full variable domain reads GAGVSQSPRYKVAKRGQDVALRCDPISGHVSLFWYQQALGQGPEFLTYFQNEAQLDKSGLPSDRFFAERPEGSVSTLKIQRTQQEDSAVYLCASSVRSSSYNEQFFGPGTRLTVL.

This clonotype was observed a few times. The V and J genes are TRBV3-1 and TRBJ2-3, with TRBD2 matching over 11 bases. The CDR3 sequence is 16 residues long. The V gene end was trimmed by 7 bases and the J gene end by 1 base; junction bases not matched to a gene: 7. Germline CDR1 LGHDT, CDR2 YNNKEL (reference sequence). This CDR3 reads CASNLAGGSRTDTQYF. In nucleotides, the CDR3 is TGTGCCAGCAATCTAGCGGGGGGAAGCCGCACAGATACGCAGTATTTT.

The chain recombines TRBV29-1 with TRBJ1-1, with D perhaps matching TRBD1 (5 bases). V was pared by 3 bases and J by 4 bases, with 15 bases between. CDR1 SQVTM and CDR2 ANQGSEA come from the germline V gene. The CDR3 sequence is 14 residues long. The CDR3 DNA follows: TGCAGCGTTGATCGGGACCCGGCGAGCACTGAAGCTTTCTTT. Amino acids: CSVDRDPASTEAFF.

This clonotype was counted between two and nine times. CDR3 coding DNA: TGCGCCAGCACGATGACGCTTACGGGCACCGGGGAGCTGTTTTTT. This gives the protein CASTMTLTGTGELFF. V usage is TRBV5-1 and J usage is TRBJ2-2; no clear D gene. Germline CDR1 SGHRS, CDR2 YFSETQ. This CDR3 is built from 15 residues. The V end was cut by 6 bases, the J end by 4 bases, with 16 bases between.

This clonotype has more than one count but fewer than ten. J is TRBJ2-1 and V is TRBV25-1; D call uncertain. Per germline, CDR1 MGHDK and CDR2 SYGVNS. This CDR3 comprises 13 residues. Trimming removed 7 bases at V and 9 bases at J, with 16 bases between. The chain's CDR3 is CASMGLNAAEQFF. Here the CDR3 DNA reads TGTGCCAGCATGGGCCTTAATGCCGCTGAGCAGTTCTTC.

The V gene is TRBV12-3 or TRBV12-4, the J gene TRBJ1-6; D may be TRBD1 (5 bases). Trimming cost V 3 bases and J 15 bases, with 12 bases left between them. The CDR3 spans 12 residues. The CDR3 DNA follows: TGTGCCAGCAGTTTTCGAGGGGATAACCTCCACTTT. Translated, it gives CASSFRGDNLHF.

V usage is TRBV24-1 and J usage is TRBJ2-5, with TRBD1 identical over 9 bases. V shed 0 bases and J 4 bases; nucleotides not matched to a gene: 2. The CDR3 is 15 residues long. Germline V gives CDR1 KGHDR, CDR2 SFDVKD. CDR3 DNA: TGTGCCACCAGTGATTTGGGGACAGGGAGAGAGACCCAGTACTTC. It yields the protein CATSDLGTGRETQYF.